A selection of T cell receptor beta chains follows, all from one sample in a study of CD8 T cells in ankylosing spondylitis. In TCRdb, the 5' RACE reads were re-called with MiXCR into one record per CDR3 protein. The sample gives 250,000 or so distinct CDR3 sequences, roughly a tenth of which show up once; about 2.8% is in the top ten. What was sequenced was blood, either unsorted or a sorted T cell fraction (not recorded which). The receptors were gathered from a male donor with ankylosing spondylitis or in good health (not recorded which). Both conserved end residues are part of each CDR3. The order of the fields is clone size, D gene, V gene, J gene, CDR3 protein, CDR3 DNA. The D gene is left open where the match is weak. Only some rows state a clone size, as once, few, many or a class for expanded clones.

clone_size: many; d_call: -; v_call: TRBV27; j_call: TRBJ2-7; cdr3_aa: CASSLRGLEYEQYF; cdr3_nt: TGTGCCAGCAGTTTGAGGGGACTGGAGTACGAGCAGTACTTC
clone_size: many; d_call: -; v_call: TRBV5-1; j_call: TRBJ1-1; cdr3_aa: CASSLEQGGTEAFF; cdr3_nt: TGCGCCAGCAGCTTGGAACAGGGAGGCACTGAAGCTTTCTTT
clone_size: many; d_call: -; v_call: TRBV7-2; j_call: TRBJ2-5; cdr3_aa: CASSSPLQKYQETQYF; cdr3_nt: TGTGCCAGCAGCTCCCCCCTCCAGAAGTACCAAGAGACCCAGTACTTC
clone_size: many; d_call: -; v_call: TRBV7-9; j_call: TRBJ2-2; cdr3_aa: CASSSDTYTGELFF; cdr3_nt: TGTGCCAGCAGCTCGGACACTTACACCGGGGAGCTGTTTTTT
clone_size: many; d_call: -; v_call: TRBV3-1; j_call: TRBJ1-6; cdr3_aa: CASSPKHGSNSPLHF; cdr3_nt: TGTGCCAGCAGCCCAAAGCACGGATCTAATTCACCCCTCCACTTT
clone_size: many; d_call: -; v_call: TRBV20-1; j_call: TRBJ2-5; cdr3_aa: CSAFRGRYQETQYF; cdr3_nt: TGCAGTGCTTTCCGGGGGCGGTACCAAGAGACCCAGTACTTC
clone_size: many; d_call: TRBD2; v_call: TRBV5-1; j_call: TRBJ2-2; cdr3_aa: CASSLSGGSTGELFF; cdr3_nt: TGCGCCAGCAGTTTATCGGGAGGCAGCACCGGGGAGCTGTTTTTT
clone_size: many; d_call: -; v_call: TRBV3-1; j_call: TRBJ2-7; cdr3_aa: CASSQDGPVYEQYF; cdr3_nt: TGTGCCAGCAGCCAAGATGGGCCGGTATACGAGCAGTACTTC
clone_size: many; d_call: TRBD1; v_call: TRBV5-1; j_call: TRBJ2-3; cdr3_aa: CASSLGQGADTQYF; cdr3_nt: TGCGCCAGCAGCTTGGGACAGGGGGCAGATACGCAGTATTTT
clone_size: few; d_call: -; v_call: TRBV15; j_call: TRBJ2-5; cdr3_aa: CATSIAHRAQETQYF; cdr3_nt: TGTGCCACCAGCATTGCCCATAGGGCCCAAGAGACCCAGTACTTC
clone_size: many; d_call: -; v_call: TRBV20-1; j_call: TRBJ2-3; cdr3_aa: CSAEYGSSDTQYF; cdr3_nt: TGCAGTGCTGAATATGGATCCTCAGATACGCAGTATTTT
clone_size: many; d_call: -; v_call: TRBV15; j_call: TRBJ1-1; cdr3_aa: CATSSRGNTEAFF; cdr3_nt: TGTGCCACCAGCTCCAGGGGTAACACTGAAGCTTTCTTT
clone_size: many; d_call: TRBD2; v_call: TRBV20-1; j_call: TRBJ2-7; cdr3_aa: CSANMGGTYEQYF; cdr3_nt: TGCAGTGCTAACATGGGGGGGACCTACGAGCAGTACTTC
clone_size: few; d_call: -; v_call: TRBV5-1; j_call: TRBJ1-2; cdr3_aa: CASSLEGLNYGYTF; cdr3_nt: TGCGCCAGCAGCTTGGAAGGGCTAAACTATGGCTACACCTTC
clone_size: few; d_call: -; v_call: TRBV7-9; j_call: TRBJ2-1; cdr3_aa: CASQATNEQFF; cdr3_nt: TGTGCCAGCCAAGCTACAAATGAGCAGTTCTTC
clone_size: many; d_call: -; v_call: TRBV27; j_call: TRBJ1-1; cdr3_aa: CASRLRTVNTEAFF; cdr3_nt: TGTGCCAGCAGACTTAGGACGGTGAACACTGAAGCTTTCTTT
clone_size: few; d_call: -; v_call: TRBV19; j_call: TRBJ2-2; cdr3_aa: CASSFGTTYTGELFF; cdr3_nt: TGTGCCAGTAGTTTCGGGACAACCTACACCGGGGAGCTGTTTTTT
clone_size: few; d_call: -; v_call: TRBV2; j_call: TRBJ2-1; cdr3_aa: CASSEAHLAEQFF; cdr3_nt: TGTGCCAGCAGTGAAGCCCATTTGGCTGAGCAGTTCTTC
clone_size: few; d_call: -; v_call: TRBV2; j_call: TRBJ2-3; cdr3_aa: CASSERGVDTQYF; cdr3_nt: TGTGCCAGCAGTGAACGGGGTGTAGATACGCAGTATTTT
clone_size: many; d_call: -; v_call: TRBV5-6; j_call: TRBJ1-5; cdr3_aa: CASSLRSGSSNQPQHF; cdr3_nt: TGTGCCAGCAGCTTGCGTTCAGGGTCGAGCAATCAGCCCCAGCATTTT
clone_size: -; d_call: -; v_call: TRBV30; j_call: TRBJ1-5; cdr3_aa: CAWNPLGGNQPQHF; cdr3_nt: TGTGCCTGGAACCCTTTAGGAGGCAATCAGCCCCAGCATTTT
clone_size: many; d_call: TRBD1; v_call: TRBV5-1; j_call: TRBJ1-5; cdr3_aa: CASSLAGGDQPQHF; cdr3_nt: TGCGCCAGCAGCTTGGCAGGGGGCGATCAGCCCCAGCATTTT
clone_size: many; d_call: TRBD1; v_call: TRBV10-3; j_call: TRBJ2-2; cdr3_aa: CAITDRPDRGQAGELFF; cdr3_nt: TGTGCCATCACCGACCGCCCAGACAGGGGGCAGGCCGGGGAGCTGTTTTTT
clone_size: many; d_call: -; v_call: TRBV10-3; j_call: TRBJ2-5; cdr3_aa: CAISAGQAETQYF; cdr3_nt: TGTGCCATCAGTGCGGGCCAGGCGGAGACCCAGTACTTC
clone_size: many; d_call: TRBD2; v_call: TRBV27; j_call: TRBJ2-7; cdr3_aa: CASSGGLAGRYEQYF; cdr3_nt: TGTGCCAGCAGTGGGGGACTAGCGGGACGGTACGAGCAGTACTTC
clone_size: -; d_call: -; v_call: TRBV19; j_call: TRBJ2-3; cdr3_aa: CASSRTQGYSTDTQYF; cdr3_nt: TGTGCCAGTAGTAGAACTCAGGGTTATAGCACAGATACGCAGTATTTT
clone_size: many; d_call: -; v_call: TRBV27; j_call: TRBJ2-4; cdr3_aa: CASSSTLERLGDIQYF; cdr3_nt: TGTGCCAGCAGTTCCACTCTAGAGCGCCTAGGGGACATTCAGTACTTC
clone_size: -; d_call: TRBD2; v_call: TRBV30; j_call: TRBJ2-3; cdr3_aa: CAWSTGLAGGPDTQYF; cdr3_nt: TGTGCCTGGAGTACCGGACTAGCGGGGGGGCCAGATACGCAGTATTTT